This is a list of T cell receptor beta chains from one sample in a study of siplizumab effects on memory and regulatory T cells. The repertoire was sequenced with immunoSEQ multiplex PCR; TCRdb's copy has only in-frame clones and lacks some. The sample lists some 100,000 clones, just over 90% occurring once. Sequencing was performed on non-Treg CD4+ T cells sorted from blood. These TCRs come from a human donor in good health. Both conserved end residues are part of each CDR3. D genes are given only for firm matches. Size values are once, few and many counts, or a class for expanded clones, and some rows have none.

size	V	D	J	DNA	CDR3
once	TRBV4-2	TRBD2	TRBJ2-3	TGTGCCAGCAGCCCAACAAGAAGTGGGACTAGCGGGGGGGCGAAGGTGGATACGCAGTATTTT	CASSPTRSGTSGGAKVDTQYF
-	TRBV18	TRBD2	TRBJ2-7	TGTGCCAGCTCACCCCTACCTTTCAGCGGGGCGGACGAGCAGTACTTC	CASSPLPFSGADEQYF
-	TRBV5-1	-	TRBJ2-3	TGCGCCAGCAGCTTGAGCACTCCAGATACGCAGTATTTT	CASSLSTPDTQYF
-	TRBV29-1	-	TRBJ2-4	TGCAGCGGGGGTCACATGGTCAAAAACATTCAGTACTTC	CSGGHMVKNIQYF
-	TRBV5-1	-	TRBJ1-1	TGCGCCAGCAGCTTGACAGGCAAGGCTGAAGCTTTCTTT	CASSLTGKAEAFF
-	TRBV10-1	TRBD1	TRBJ1-2	TGCGCCAGCAGCTTCAGGGGACAGGGGGCCTCATATGGCTACACCTTC	CASSFRGQGASYGYTF
-	TRBV28	TRBD2	TRBJ2-1	TGTGCCAGCAGTTTACGCCGGACTAGTCTGGTCAATGAGCAGTTCTTC	CASSLRRTSLVNEQFF
-	TRBV6-5	-	TRBJ2-1	TGTGCCAGCAGTCACCACAATGAGCAGTTCTTC	CASSHHNEQFF
-	TRBV7-9	-	TRBJ1-4	TGTGCCAGCAGCTTATATAACCATGAAAAACTGTTTTTT	CASSLYNHEKLFF
-	TRBV15	-	TRBJ1-5	TGTGCCACCAGCAGGCCAACGAATCAGCCCCAGCATTTT	CATSRPTNQPQHF
once	TRBV6-6	-	TRBJ1-5	TGTGCCAGCAGTCGAGGGGACAGCAATCAGCCCCAGCATTTT	CASSRGDSNQPQHF
-	TRBV4-2	TRBD2	TRBJ2-1	TGTGCCAGCAGCCAAGAAGGGACTAGCGGGGCCAATGAGCAGTTCTTC	CASSQEGTSGANEQFF
once	TRBV7-8	TRBD2	TRBJ2-7	TGTGCCAGCAGCTTACTGGAGACTAGCGGCTACGAGCAGTACTTC	CASSLLETSGYEQYF
once	TRBV9	-	TRBJ1-3	TGTGCCAGCAGCGTAGAGGAGGGAAACACCATATATTTT	CASSVEEGNTIYF
-	TRBV5-8	-	TRBJ1-2	TGTGCCAGCAGCTTGGGTGTCATCCGGGACGGGAACTATGGCTACACCTTC	CASSLGVIRDGNYGYTF
-	TRBV28	TRBD1	TRBJ1-3	TGTGCCAGCAGTGGTCGGACAGGGGAATACACCATATATTTT	CASSGRTGEYTIYF
-	TRBV11-2	-	TRBJ2-7	TGTGCCAGCAGCTCATCAATGGGGACGGGACCCTACGAGCAGTACTTC	CASSSSMGTGPYEQYF
once	TRBV28	TRBD1	TRBJ2-4	TGTGCCAGCAGTGACAGGGAGAACATTCAGTACTTC	CASSDRENIQYF
-	TRBV27	TRBD1	TRBJ1-1	TGTGCCAGCAGTTTATTGACAGGGGGAGAAACTGAAGCTTTCTTT	CASSLLTGGETEAFF
-	TRBV9	-	TRBJ2-7	TGTGCCAGCAGCGCCACCGTCAATTCCTACGAGCAGTACTTC	CASSATVNSYEQYF
-	TRBV4-1	-	TRBJ1-4	TGCGCCAGCAGCCCCGTCGGTGAAAAACTGTTTTTT	CASSPVGEKLFF
-	TRBV7-3	-	TRBJ2-7	TGTGGGGGAAACGAGCAGTACTTC	CGGNEQYF
-	TRBV21-1	-	TRBJ2-1	TGTGCCAGCCCCCGGGACAGATACTACAATGAGCAGTTCTTC	CASPRDRYYNEQFF
-	TRBV6-6	-	TRBJ1-2	TGTGCCAGCGCCCGAACGGGGCAGGACTATGGCTACACCTTC	CASARTGQDYGYTF
once	TRBV6-5	-	TRBJ2-2	TGTGCCAGCAGTTTTCAGGCTAACACCGGGGAGCTGTTTTTT	CASSFQANTGELFF
few	TRBV25-1	-	TRBJ1-1	TGTGCCAGCAGTGAAGGAGGGGCCAACACTGAAGCTTTCTTT	CASSEGGANTEAFF
-	TRBV7-2	-	TRBJ2-7	TGTGCCAGCACCCCCCCCTCAGGGAAGAATTACGAGCAGTACTTC	CASTPPSGKNYEQYF
-	TRBV4-1	-	TRBJ1-1	TGCGCCAGCAGCCAAGATCCGACGGGGCGGGGGACTGAAGCTTTCTTT	CASSQDPTGRGTEAFF
-	TRBV4-2	-	TRBJ1-1	TGTGCCAGCAGCCAAGAAGAAGGTAAAGCTTTCTTT	CASSQEEGKAFF
once	TRBV4-1	-	TRBJ1-2	TGCGCCAGCAGCCAAGATCCAGGAGGGATGCGTGGCTACACCTTC	CASSQDPGGMRGYTF
-	TRBV4-2	-	TRBJ1-3	TGTGCCAGCAGCCAGACGACGAACTTACTCTCTGGAAACACCATATATTTT	CASSQTTNLLSGNTIYF
-	TRBV19	-	TRBJ2-3	TGTGCCAGTAGTCAACAGGGAGCAGATACGCAGTATTTT	CASSQQGADTQYF
-	TRBV18	TRBD2	TRBJ2-3	TGTGCCAGCTCACCGGGACTAGCGGCCTCAGATACGCAGTATTTT	CASSPGLAASDTQYF
-	TRBV27	-	TRBJ2-5	TGTGCCAGCAGCCCCGGTTCTAGCCCCCTAAGGGGGACCCAGTACTTC	CASSPGSSPLRGTQYF
-	TRBV6-1	TRBD2	TRBJ2-3	TGTGCCAGCAGTGCTAGCGGGGGTTCAACAGATACGCAGTATTTT	CASSASGGSTDTQYF
-	TRBV5-1	-	TRBJ2-3	TGCGCCAGCAGCTTTGGGGGAATAGATACGCAGTATTTT	CASSFGGIDTQYF
-	TRBV5-1	-	TRBJ2-3	TGCGCCAGCAGCTCAAGCACAGATACGCAGTATTTT	CASSSSTDTQYF
-	TRBV6-1	-	TRBJ1-2	TGTGCCAGCAGTGAAGCCCGAGAAGGCTACACCTTC	CASSEAREGYTF
-	TRBV4-1	TRBD1	TRBJ1-2	TGCGCCAGCAGCCAAGGGACAGGGGTATGGCAGGGCTACACCTTC	CASSQGTGVWQGYTF
once	TRBV19	-	TRBJ2-1	TGTGCCAGTAGTGATTCGGGGGATACGGAGTGGGGCGCCTACAATGAGCAGTTCTTC	CASSDSGDTEWGAYNEQFF
once	TRBV11-1	TRBD2	TRBJ2-7	TGTGCCAGCAGCTCTATAGCGGGGGCATACGAGCAGTACTTC	CASSSIAGAYEQYF
-	TRBV12-5	-	TRBJ1-1	TGTGCTAGTGCCTTCTCGGGAGCCTCGGGGACTGAAGCTTTCTTT	CASAFSGASGTEAFF
-	TRBV19	-	TRBJ1-5	TGTGCCAGTACCTCCTCGACAGCCCCTTATGACAATCAGCCCCAGCATTTT	CASTSSTAPYDNQPQHF
-	TRBV9	TRBD2	TRBJ2-3	TGTGCCAGCAGCGTCGGACTAGCGGGGGGGACAGATACGCAGTATTTT	CASSVGLAGGTDTQYF
-	TRBV4-1	TRBD1	TRBJ1-2	TGCGCCAGCAGCCAACAGGGGGGCTATGGCTACACCTTC	CASSQQGGYGYTF
-	TRBV5-1	-	TRBJ1-3	TGCGCCAGCAGCACAGCAGGGTTTACTGGAAACACCATATATTTT	CASSTAGFTGNTIYF
-	TRBV27	TRBD1	TRBJ1-1	TGTGCCAGCAGTTTCGGTAGGGGGCGGGACACTGAAGCTTTCTTT	CASSFGRGRDTEAFF
-	TRBV5-6	TRBD2	TRBJ2-2	TGTGCCAGCAGGCGGGGACTATTGAACACCGGGGAGCTGTTTTTT	CASRRGLLNTGELFF
-	TRBV5-1	TRBD1	TRBJ2-2	TGCGCCAGCAGCTTGGCCGGGACAGTCCTCACCGGGGAGCTGTTTTTT	CASSLAGTVLTGELFF
once	TRBV30	-	TRBJ1-2	TGTGCCTGGAGTGTACGGACAGCTCTCCCAATAGTAGCTAACTATGGCTACACCTTC	CAWSVRTALPIVANYGYTF
-	TRBV28	-	TRBJ2-2	TGTGCCAGCACCACCGGGTCTCTGAACACCGGGGAGCTGTTTTTT	CASTTGSLNTGELFF